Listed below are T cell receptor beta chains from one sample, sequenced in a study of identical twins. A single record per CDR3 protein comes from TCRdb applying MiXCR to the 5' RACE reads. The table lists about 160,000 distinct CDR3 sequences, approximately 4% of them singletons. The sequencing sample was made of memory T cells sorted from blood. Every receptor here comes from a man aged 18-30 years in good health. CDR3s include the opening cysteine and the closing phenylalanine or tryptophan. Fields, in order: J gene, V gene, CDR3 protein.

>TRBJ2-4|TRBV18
CASSPKGGGFQYF
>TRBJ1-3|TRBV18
CASSPPGNTIYF
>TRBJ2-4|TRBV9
CASSSQTIGLAKNIQYF
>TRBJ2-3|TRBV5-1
CASSLAGAGGRTDTQYF
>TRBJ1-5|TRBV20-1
CSARDRQGVLQPQHF
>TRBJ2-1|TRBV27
CASSTPGPLYNEQFF
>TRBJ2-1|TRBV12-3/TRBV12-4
CASSNPRTSGGYNEQFF
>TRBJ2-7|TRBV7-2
CASSLAPGGIYEQYF
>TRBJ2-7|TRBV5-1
CASSLDPATAYEQYF
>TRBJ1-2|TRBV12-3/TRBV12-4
CASSSRFGYGYTF
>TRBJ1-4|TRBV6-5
CASSYTGYDEKLFF
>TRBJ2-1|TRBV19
CASSIEAGGSSYNEQFF
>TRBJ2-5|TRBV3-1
CASSDRVQETQYF
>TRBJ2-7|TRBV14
CASSPVPGILYEQYF
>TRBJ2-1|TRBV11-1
CASSLGAGNEQFF
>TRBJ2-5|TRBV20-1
CSARVGWEDQETQYF
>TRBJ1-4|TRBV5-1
CASSYNPGRGNEKLFF
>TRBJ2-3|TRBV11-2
CASSPGLAGADTQYF
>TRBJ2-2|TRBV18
CASSTIVAGGSGELFF
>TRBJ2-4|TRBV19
CASSTLGQGLSGKNIQYF
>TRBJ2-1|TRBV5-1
CASSYDRAFYNEQFF
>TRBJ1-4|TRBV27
CASRQGASEKLFF
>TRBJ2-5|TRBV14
CASSQVETQYF
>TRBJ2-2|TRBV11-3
CASSYSGAGELFF
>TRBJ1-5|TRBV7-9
CASSRGNAGGNQPQHF
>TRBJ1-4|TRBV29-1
CSVEAPVRGSEKLFF
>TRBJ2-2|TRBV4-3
CASNGGRGRTGELFF
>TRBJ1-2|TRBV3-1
CASSPAVIQGKRNYGYTF
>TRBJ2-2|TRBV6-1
CASSGAGGNTGELFF
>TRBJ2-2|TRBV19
CASKKDPTEYGELFF
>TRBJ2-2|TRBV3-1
CASSPLRGRDTGELFF
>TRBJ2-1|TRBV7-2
CASSLGPSGREKYNEQFF
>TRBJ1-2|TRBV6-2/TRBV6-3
CASSPTGVYGYTF